Sequencing of this T cell receptor (beta chain) was carried out in a study of identical twins listed by TCRdb under 2016. Turning to the overall study: To test whether fetal clonotypes persist, the study used deep sequencing on TCR alpha and beta repertoires from monozygotic twins, unrelated adults of various ages, and cord blood. Replicate twin experiments were performed at different times using different library preparation protocols to rule out contamination. Broader findings and caveats from the paper: Because the same donors could not be followed over many years, the conclusions relied on cross-sectional statistical analysis. Compared with coincidental sharing between unrelated individuals, out-of-frame TCR alpha sequences shared between twins showed an excess of sequences with low generation probability. Abundant cord blood beta clonotypes had fewer insertions, young adult naive repertoires showed a similar but weaker trend, and memory repertoires showed no such trend. Zero-insertion analyses could be partly confounded by invariant T cells such as MAIT and iNKT, although diverse VJ usage argued against such confounding for most clonotypes. In monozygotic twins, recombination models systematically underestimated out-of-frame TCR alpha sharing, but the models matched the sharing seen between unrelated individuals. In beta out-of-frame sequences, excess twin sharing was weaker, because having fewer shared sequences lowered the signal-to-noise ratio.

On this clonotype itself: The target of this receptor is not known. Per-nucleotide qualities are absent, and no much larger clonotype sits a single base away.

All donors were healthy Caucasians. The library was prepared using 5' RACE. Sequencing was carried out with an Illumina HiSeq 2000. A universal primer binding site was introduced by template switching, and a unique molecular identifier was present in the final cDNA, enabling accurate counting of TCR cDNA molecules. First-strand cDNA for TCR alpha and beta chains was synthesized from specific primers in the conserved constant-segment region. To control for contamination, every cDNA library carried two barcodes: a SMART-Mk sample barcode plus Illumina barcodes. TruSeq adapter sequences along with Illumina sample barcodes were introduced in two successive PCR steps. The Illumina HiSeq platform was used with custom primers to sequence TCR alpha and beta cDNA libraries. Per the source publication's procedure: Unique molecular identifiers were extracted from raw reads with MiGEC, and CDR3 positions were determined with MiXCR. For each individual, recombination models were inferred using an EM algorithm with the repgenHMM and IGoR tools. Shared clonotypes were analyzed with the tcR package in R, and sharing was normalized by the product of cloneset sizes. To study raw recombination free of thymic and clonal selection effects, out-of-frame nonproductive sequences were analyzed. TCRdb took the public reads, trimmed them with fastp at Q25, ran MiXCR for clone calling and kept in-frame beta chains. Rows matching on CDR3 protein sequence are summarized as one entry with the most common DNA and genes. In this record, the V and J calls reflect TCRdb's handling and not the investigators' own analysis. The sample table shows 1.5 million or so distinct CDR3 sequences, and 32% are seen once. The ten most abundant clones make up 0.25% to 0.3% of the sample.

After removal of 10 bases from V and 5 bases from J, the junction retains 6 bases not matched to a gene. Reading the germline V gene gives CDR1 ENHRY and CDR2 SYGVKD. Its CDR3 holds 15 amino acids, cysteine through phenylalanine. Only CDR3 DNA is held: 45 bases, read in frame from base 1. Sequencing was carried out using cord blood. In this chain, TRBV10-3 is recombined with TRBJ2-1, with 15 bases aligning to TRBD2. This receptor was obtained from a newborn girl in good health. CDR3 loop: CATLGLAGGHNEQFF. The bases are TGTGCCACCCTCGGACTAGCGGGGGGGCACAATGAGCAGTTCTTC.